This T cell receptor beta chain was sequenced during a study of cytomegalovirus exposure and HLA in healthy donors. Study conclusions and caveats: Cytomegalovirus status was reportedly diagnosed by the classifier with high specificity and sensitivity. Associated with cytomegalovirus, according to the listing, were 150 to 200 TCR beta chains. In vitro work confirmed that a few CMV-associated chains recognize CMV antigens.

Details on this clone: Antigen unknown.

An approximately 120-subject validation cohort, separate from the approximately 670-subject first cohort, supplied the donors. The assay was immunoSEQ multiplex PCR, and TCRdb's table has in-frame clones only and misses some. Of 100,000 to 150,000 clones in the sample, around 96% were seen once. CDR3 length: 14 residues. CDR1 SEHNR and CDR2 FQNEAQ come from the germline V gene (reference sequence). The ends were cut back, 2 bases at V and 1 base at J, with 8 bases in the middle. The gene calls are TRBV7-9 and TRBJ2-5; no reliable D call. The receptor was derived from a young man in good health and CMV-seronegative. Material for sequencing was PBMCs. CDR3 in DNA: TGTGCCAGCAGCTTAACCCAGGCCCAAGAGACCCAGTACTTC. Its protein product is CASSLTQAQETQYF.